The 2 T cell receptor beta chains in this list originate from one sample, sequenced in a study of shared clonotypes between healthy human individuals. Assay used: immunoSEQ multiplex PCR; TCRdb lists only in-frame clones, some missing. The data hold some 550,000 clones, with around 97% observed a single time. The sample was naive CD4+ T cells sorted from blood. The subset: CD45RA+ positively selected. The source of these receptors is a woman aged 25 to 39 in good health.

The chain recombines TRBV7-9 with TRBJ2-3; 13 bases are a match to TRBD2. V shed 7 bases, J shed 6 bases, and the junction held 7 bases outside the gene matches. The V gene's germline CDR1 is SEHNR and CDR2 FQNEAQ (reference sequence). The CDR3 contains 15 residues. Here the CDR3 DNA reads TGTGCCAGCACCCCCGGGACTAGCGGGGTTGATACGCAGTATTTT. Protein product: CASTPGTSGVDTQYF.

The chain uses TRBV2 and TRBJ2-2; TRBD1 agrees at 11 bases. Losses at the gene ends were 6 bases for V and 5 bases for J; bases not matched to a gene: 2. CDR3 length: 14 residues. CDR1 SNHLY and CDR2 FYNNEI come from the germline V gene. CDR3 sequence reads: CASRGDRGTGELFF. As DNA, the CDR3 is TGTGCCAGCAGAGGGGACAGGGGGACCGGGGAGCTGTTTTTT.